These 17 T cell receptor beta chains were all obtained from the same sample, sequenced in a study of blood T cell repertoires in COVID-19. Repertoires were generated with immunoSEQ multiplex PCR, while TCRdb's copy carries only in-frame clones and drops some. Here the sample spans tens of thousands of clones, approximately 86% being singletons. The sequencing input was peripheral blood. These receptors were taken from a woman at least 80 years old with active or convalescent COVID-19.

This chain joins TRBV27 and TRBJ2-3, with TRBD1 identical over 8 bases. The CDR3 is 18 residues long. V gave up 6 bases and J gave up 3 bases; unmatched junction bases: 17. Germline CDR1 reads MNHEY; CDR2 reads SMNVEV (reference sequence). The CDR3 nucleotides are TGTGCCAGCAGCTCAGTCCTCGACCCAGGGGGCGGAACAGATACGCAGTATTTT. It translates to CASSSVLDPGGGTDTQYF.

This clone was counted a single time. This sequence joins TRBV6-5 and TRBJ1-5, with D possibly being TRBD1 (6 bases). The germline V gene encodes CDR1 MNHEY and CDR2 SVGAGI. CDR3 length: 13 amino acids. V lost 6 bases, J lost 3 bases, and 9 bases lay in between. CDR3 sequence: CASRWDTNQPQHF. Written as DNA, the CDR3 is TGTGCCAGCAGGTGGGACACCAATCAGCCCCAGCATTTT.

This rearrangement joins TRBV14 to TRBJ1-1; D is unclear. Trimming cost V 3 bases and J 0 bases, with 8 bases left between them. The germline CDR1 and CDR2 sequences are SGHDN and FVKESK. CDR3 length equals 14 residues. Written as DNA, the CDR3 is TGTGCCAGCAGCCATCGCCAGTTGAACACTGAAGCTTTCTTT. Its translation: CASSHRQLNTEAFF.

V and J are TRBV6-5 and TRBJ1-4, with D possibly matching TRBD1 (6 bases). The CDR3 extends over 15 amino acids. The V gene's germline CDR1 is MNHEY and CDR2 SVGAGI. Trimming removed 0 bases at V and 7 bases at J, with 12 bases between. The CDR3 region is CASSYSGGGGEKLFF. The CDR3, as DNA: TGTGCCAGCAGTTACTCAGGGGGAGGGGGTGAAAAACTGTTTTTT.

As DNA, the CDR3 is TGTGCCAGTAGTTCGGGACGGGACACCAAAAACATTCAGTACTTC. Translated: CASSSGRDTKNIQYF. This chain connects TRBV19 to TRBJ2-4; D possibly corresponds to TRBD1 (6 bases). Trimming removed 5 bases at V and 2 bases at J, with 13 bases between. The CDR3 is 15 residues long. Per the germline V gene, CDR1 is LNHDA and CDR2 is SQIVND (reference sequence).

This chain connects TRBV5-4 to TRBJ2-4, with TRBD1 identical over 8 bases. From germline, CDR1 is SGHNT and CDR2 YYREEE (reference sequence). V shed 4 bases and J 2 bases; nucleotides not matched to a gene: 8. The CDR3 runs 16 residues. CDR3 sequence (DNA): TGTGCCAGCAGCCCCGGACAGGGTGTGACCAAAAACATTCAGTACTTC. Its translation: CASSPGQGVTKNIQYF.

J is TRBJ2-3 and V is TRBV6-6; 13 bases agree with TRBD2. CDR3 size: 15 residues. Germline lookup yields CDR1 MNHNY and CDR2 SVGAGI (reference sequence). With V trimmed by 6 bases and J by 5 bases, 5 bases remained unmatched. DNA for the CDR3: TGTGCCAGCAGCGGACTAGCGGGAGTGGGAGATACGCAGTATTTT. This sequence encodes CASSGLAGVGDTQYF.

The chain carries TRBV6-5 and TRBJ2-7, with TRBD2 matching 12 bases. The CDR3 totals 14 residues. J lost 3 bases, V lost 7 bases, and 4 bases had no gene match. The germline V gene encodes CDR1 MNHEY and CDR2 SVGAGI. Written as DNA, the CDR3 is TGTGCCAGCAAACAGGGACTAGCGGGCTACGAGCAGTACTTC. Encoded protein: CASKQGLAGYEQYF.

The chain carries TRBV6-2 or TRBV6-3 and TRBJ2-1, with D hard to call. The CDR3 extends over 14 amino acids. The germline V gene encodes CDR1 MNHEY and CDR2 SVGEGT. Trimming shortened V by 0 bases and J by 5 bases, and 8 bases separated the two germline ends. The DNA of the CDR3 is TGTGCCAGCAGTTACTCCGCCAGAAACAATGAGCAGTTCTTC. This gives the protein CASSYSARNNEQFF.

The CDR3 loop reads CASSQENPAPAAVAKNIQYF. DNA for the CDR3: TGCGCCAGCAGCCAAGAGAATCCAGCTCCGGCCGCGGTCGCCAAAAACATTCAGTACTTC. V gene TRBV4-1 combines with J gene TRBJ2-4; D is undetermined. The germline V and J ends were trimmed by 0 bases and 1 base, with 22 bases remaining between them. The CDR3 loop spans 20 amino acids. The germline gives CDR1 MGHRA, CDR2 YSYEKL.

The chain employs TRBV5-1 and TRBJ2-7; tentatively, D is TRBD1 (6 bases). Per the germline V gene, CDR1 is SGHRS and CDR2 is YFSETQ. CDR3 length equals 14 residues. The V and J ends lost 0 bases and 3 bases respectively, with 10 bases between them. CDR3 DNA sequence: TGCGCCAGCAGCTTGGTACAGGGAAACTACGAGCAGTACTTC. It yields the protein CASSLVQGNYEQYF.

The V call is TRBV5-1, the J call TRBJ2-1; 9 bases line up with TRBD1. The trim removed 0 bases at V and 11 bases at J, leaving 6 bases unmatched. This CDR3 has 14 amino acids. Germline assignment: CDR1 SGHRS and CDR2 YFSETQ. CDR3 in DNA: TGCGCCAGCAGCTTGGTGGAGGGACAGGGAAAGCAGTTCTTC. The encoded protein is CASSLVEGQGKQFF.

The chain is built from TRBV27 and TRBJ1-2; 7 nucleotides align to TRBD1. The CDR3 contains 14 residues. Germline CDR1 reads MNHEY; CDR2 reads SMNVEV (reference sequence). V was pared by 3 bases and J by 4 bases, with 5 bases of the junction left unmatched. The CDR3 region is CASSFTGTAYGYTF. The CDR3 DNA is TGTGCCAGCAGTTTCACCGGGACAGCCTATGGCTACACCTTC.

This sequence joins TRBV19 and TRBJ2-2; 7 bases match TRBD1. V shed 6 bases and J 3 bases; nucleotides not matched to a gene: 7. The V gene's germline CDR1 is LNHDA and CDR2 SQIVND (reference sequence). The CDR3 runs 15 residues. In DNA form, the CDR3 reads TGTGCCAGTAGCCTCCCCGGGACAGACACCGGGGAGCTGTTTTTT. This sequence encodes CASSLPGTDTGELFF. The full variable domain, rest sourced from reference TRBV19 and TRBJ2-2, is DGGITQSPKYLFRKEGQNVTLSCEQNLNHDAMYWYRQDPGQGLRLIYYSQIVNDFQKGDIAEGYSVSREKKESFPLTVTSAQKNPTAFYLCASSLPGTDTGELFFGEGSRLTVL.

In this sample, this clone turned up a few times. CDR3 region: CASRPTGVTPTDTQYF. As DNA, the CDR3 is TGTGCCAGCAGACCCACCGGGGTAACCCCCACAGATACGCAGTATTTT. The chain has TRBV2 and TRBJ2-3; D might be TRBD2 (5 bases). Trimming removed 6 bases from V and 2 bases from J, with 18 bases in between. This CDR3 comprises 16 residues. In germline, CDR1 is SNHLY, CDR2 FYNNEI.

The CDR3 DNA is TGCAGTGCTAGTTCGGGGGGGACTTCACCCCTCCACTTT. The encoded protein is CSASSGGTSPLHF. The rearrangement joins TRBV20-1 to TRBJ1-6; maybe TRBD1 (5 bases). Germline-derived CDR1 and CDR2 are DFQATT and SNEGSKA (reference sequence). The CDR3 runs 13 residues. V was cut by 3 bases and J by 9 bases, with 12 bases left in between.

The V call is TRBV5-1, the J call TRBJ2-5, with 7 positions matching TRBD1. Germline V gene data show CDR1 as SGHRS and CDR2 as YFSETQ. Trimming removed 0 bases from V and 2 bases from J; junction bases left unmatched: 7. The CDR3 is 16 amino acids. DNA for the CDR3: TGCGCCAGCAGCTTGGTTGGTAGGGGGCGGCAAGAGACCCAGTACTTC. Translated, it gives CASSLVGRGRQETQYF.